This T cell receptor (beta chain) is drawn from a study of cytomegalovirus exposure and HLA in healthy donors. Amplification used 60 Vbeta primers and 13 Jbeta primers. Using immunoSEQ multiplex PCR, the repertoire was profiled, and TCRdb retains in-frame clones only, with some absent. The table shows about 200,000 clones, with approximately 70% occurring only once. Regarding the study as a whole: Later analysis suggested links between common viral pathogens and several top significant clusters. When a later analysis compared HLA-associated TCR beta chains with equally common others, the HLA-associated chains turned out to be more clonally expanded and to have lower generation probabilities.

This clone has just one count. Antigen specificity is unknown. The V and J ends lost 5 bases and 6 bases, in that order; junction bases with no gene match: 14. The germline gives CDR1 MNHEY, CDR2 SMNVEV (reference sequence). The CDR3 covers 17 residues. The sequence derives from a woman aged 30 to 39 in good health and CMV-seronegative. The chain is built from TRBV27 and TRBJ2-5; 11 bases map to TRBD2. Sequenced sample: PBMCs. CDR3 in DNA: TGTGCCAGCAGTCCGAGATCCCCTAGCGGGAGGTGGAAGACCCAGTACTTC. Translation gives CASSPRSPSGRWKTQYF.